Below, one TCR beta chain is given with its context. This clonotype is deemed medium-sized (0.01 to 0.1%). The specificity of this receptor is unknown. The input lacks base qualities; no much larger clone sits a single base away. The source of the sample is a study of tumor-infiltrating lymphocytes in primary liver carcinoma (dated by TCRdb to 2017 to 2019). Background for the entire study: Of the five patients (three men and two women, aged 30 to 69 years), four had hepatocellular carcinoma and one had combined HCC and intrahepatic cholangiocarcinoma. Samples yielded roughly 3.65 to 7.5 million productive TCRbeta reads; read depth did not differ significantly between tissue types. TCRbeta repertoire sequencing, expression microarrays and whole-exome sequencing were combined in the study across five regions of each liver tumor, with adjacent normal tissue and blood also included. TCRbeta repertoire sequencing covered some 35 specimens from 5 patients: roughly 25 tumor regions, 5 adjacent noncancerous liver tissues and 5 peripheral blood samples. Technical replicate repertoires showed high reproducibility, with mean shared-clone rates roughly 0.89 and correlation coefficients above 0.95. The five patients had tumors staged T1-T3 N0M0, with maximum diameters ranging from about 4 to 11 cm.

Using a constant-region primer and ProtoScript II reverse transcriptase, TCRbeta-specific cDNA was reverse-transcribed from approximately 500 ng total RNA. Construction of the TCRbeta libraries relied on three nested rounds of multiplex PCR, following a slightly modified ARM-PCR procedure. Each of the first two PCR rounds ran for approximately 10 cycles and used multiplex TRBV1-TRBV30 forward primers together with a Cbeta reverse primer. Sample barcodes and Illumina adapters were added in a final 25-cycle PCR with Deep VentR polymerase. Amplicons of 200-500 bp were gel-purified with a QIAquick gel extraction kit before sequencing. TCRbeta amplicons were sequenced on an Illumina HiSeq 2500 with 250-bp paired-end reads. The original methods were these. Trimmomatic v0.33 was used to quality-trim the reads, and FLASH v1.2.11 was used to merge paired reads so that full CDR3 sequences could be recovered. V, D and J germline segments were assigned to the rearranged TCRbeta sequences using MiGEC v1.2.1b. Clonotype statistics and Shannon-Wiener diversity indices were calculated with VDJtools v1.0.0. To cut down on sampling bias, every analysis after diversity analysis relied on just the 250 most abundant clonotypes from each sample. TCRdb ran its own pipeline on the public reads, namely fastp trimming at Q25 and MiXCR clone calling, and kept in-frame beta chains. Each CDR3 protein gets just one entry, which takes the most common genes and DNA from the rows behind it. These V and J calls rely on TCRdb rather than the paper's analysis. Counted in this sample were some 130,000 distinct CDR3 sequences; nearly 70% of them appeared once. The ten largest clonotypes hold 8.1% of the sample.

Trimming takes 0 bases from V and 8 bases from J, and the germline ends sit 14 bases apart. CDR1 is given as SGHAT and CDR2 as FQNNGV, both from the germline V gene. The CDR3 sequence holds 15 residues, the cysteine and phenylalanine included. CDR3 DNA is the only sequence kept; it has 45 bases, read in frame from the first base. What the authors observed across the whole study: Because sequencing covered only the TCR beta chain and unpaired alpha chains were not captured, true repertoire diversity is likely underestimated. A significantly larger repertoire fraction was made up by the top 250 clones in tumors than in blood (p = 0.039). With just 4 or 5 patients in the study, the authors point out that the findings should be validated in a larger study. Repertoire overlap was higher between tumor regions (mean roughly 36%) than tumor-adjacent (approximately 17%) or tumor-blood (about 14%) pairs, consistent with antigen-driven expansion. Comparison of CD4+ and CD8+ T cell repertoires was precluded by the use of bulk unsorted samples.

Without any cell sorting, total RNA and DNA were co-extracted from about 20-30 mg of bulk tissue using the AllPrep DNA/RNA mini kit. Between late 2015 and early 2016, 4 or 5 patients in China with histopathologically diagnosed primary liver carcinoma had their tumors surgically resected. At the time of sampling, the patients had chronic HBV infection and had not received any treatment. Each fresh piece of tumor and adjacent tissue was cut in two, with one half stored in RNAlater at -80 degrees C and the other half sent for histology. This sequence uses TRBV11-2 and TRBJ2-4, with TRBD1 perhaps the D gene, on 6 matching bases. Material: tumor-adjacent normal liver tissue. This clonotype originated in a woman aged 55-70 years with primary liver carcinoma and hepatitis B virus infection. The CDR3 region reads CASSLDGWGRDIQYF. The DNA sequence reads TGTGCCAGCAGCTTAGATGGTTGGGGGCGCGACATTCAGTACTTC.